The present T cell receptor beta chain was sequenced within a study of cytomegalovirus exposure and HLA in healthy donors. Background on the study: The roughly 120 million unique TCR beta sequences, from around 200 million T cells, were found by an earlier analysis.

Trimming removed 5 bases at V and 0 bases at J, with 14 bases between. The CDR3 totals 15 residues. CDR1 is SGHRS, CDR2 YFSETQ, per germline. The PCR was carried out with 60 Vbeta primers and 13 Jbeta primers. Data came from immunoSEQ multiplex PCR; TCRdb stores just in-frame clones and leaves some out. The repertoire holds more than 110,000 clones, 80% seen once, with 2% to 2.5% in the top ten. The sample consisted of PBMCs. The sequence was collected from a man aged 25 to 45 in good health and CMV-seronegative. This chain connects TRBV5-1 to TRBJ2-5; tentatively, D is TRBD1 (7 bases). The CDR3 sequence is CASSAGGQYQETQYF. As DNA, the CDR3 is TGCGCCAGCAGTGCCGGGGGACAGTACCAAGAGACCCAGTACTTC.